These T cell receptor beta chains were read from a single sample in a study of neurological immune-mediated disorders. TCRdb redid the calling of the 5' RACE reads with MiXCR, one entry per CDR3 protein. The data contain about 14,000 distinct CDR3 sequences, 10% of them singletons. Sequencing was done on a sample of PBMCs. Every receptor here comes from a middle-aged woman in good health. CDR3s include the opening cysteine and the closing phenylalanine or tryptophan. Each record gives: D gene, clone size, J gene, V gene, CDR3 protein, CDR3 DNA. D genes are given only for firm matches. The size entry is marked missing in some rows and otherwise reads once, few, many or a size class.

D gene: NA
clone size: many
J gene: TRBJ1-2
V gene: TRBV29-1
CDR3 protein: CSVVGGPSDGYTF
CDR3 DNA: TGCAGCGTTGTGGGGGGGCCCTCGGATGGCTACACCTTC

D gene: TRBD1
clone size: many
J gene: TRBJ2-7
V gene: TRBV28
CDR3 protein: CASSSVRRTGAYEQYF
CDR3 DNA: TGTGCCAGCAGTTCCGTCCGGAGGACAGGGGCCTACGAGCAGTACTTC

D gene: NA
clone size: many
J gene: TRBJ2-1
V gene: TRBV7-2
CDR3 protein: CASSLTIYNEQFF
CDR3 DNA: TGTGCCAGCAGCCTAACGATCTACAATGAGCAGTTCTTC

D gene: TRBD2
clone size: many
J gene: TRBJ2-2
V gene: TRBV5-5
CDR3 protein: CASSSLSLPRGLAGGGGELFF
CDR3 DNA: TGTGCCAGCAGCTCACTTTCCCTACCCAGGGGACTAGCGGGAGGTGGCGGGGAGCTGTTTTTT

D gene: NA
clone size: many
J gene: TRBJ1-4
V gene: TRBV7-6
CDR3 protein: CASSLTATNEKLFF
CDR3 DNA: TGTGCCAGCAGCTTAACAGCAACTAATGAAAAACTGTTTTTT

D gene: TRBD2
clone size: many
J gene: TRBJ2-7
V gene: TRBV5-1
CDR3 protein: CASSLSSGDSYEQYF
CDR3 DNA: TGCGCCAGCAGCTTGAGTAGCGGGGACTCCTACGAGCAGTACTTC

D gene: NA
clone size: many
J gene: TRBJ1-3
V gene: TRBV20-1
CDR3 protein: CSARDARSGNTIYF
CDR3 DNA: TGCAGTGCTAGAGACGCGCGCTCTGGAAACACCATATATTTT

D gene: NA
clone size: many
J gene: TRBJ1-2
V gene: TRBV7-9
CDR3 protein: CASTTGGGSFGYTF
CDR3 DNA: TGTGCCAGCACCACTGGGGGAGGTTCCTTCGGCTACACCTTC

D gene: TRBD2
clone size: many
J gene: TRBJ2-7
V gene: TRBV5-5
CDR3 protein: CASSPFKAGLREQYF
CDR3 DNA: TGTGCCAGCAGCCCCTTCAAAGCGGGACTCCGGGAGCAGTACTTC

D gene: NA
clone size: many
J gene: TRBJ1-1
V gene: TRBV5-1
CDR3 protein: CASSFAVEDTEAFF
CDR3 DNA: TGCGCCAGCAGCTTTGCAGTTGAGGACACTGAAGCTTTCTTT

D gene: TRBD1
clone size: many
J gene: TRBJ2-5
V gene: TRBV20-1
CDR3 protein: CSAHWGTGGAFSLETQYF
CDR3 DNA: TGCAGTGCTCACTGGGGGACAGGGGGCGCGTTTAGTCTAGAGACCCAGTACTTC

D gene: NA
clone size: many
J gene: TRBJ2-1
V gene: TRBV4-2
CDR3 protein: CASSQGGGLSSYNEQFF
CDR3 DNA: TGTGCCAGCAGCCAAGGGGGCGGGCTTAGCTCCTACAATGAGCAGTTCTTC

D gene: NA
clone size: many
J gene: TRBJ1-1
V gene: TRBV6-1
CDR3 protein: CASRAGFMNTEAFF
CDR3 DNA: TGTGCCAGCAGGGCAGGATTCATGAACACTGAAGCTTTCTTT

D gene: NA
clone size: medium-sized
J gene: TRBJ1-2
V gene: TRBV7-2
CDR3 protein: CASSFSTGAYGYTF
CDR3 DNA: TGTGCCAGCAGCTTCTCGACCGGCGCATATGGCTACACCTTC

D gene: NA
clone size: medium-sized
J gene: TRBJ2-5
V gene: TRBV27
CDR3 protein: CASSSRWQETQYF
CDR3 DNA: TGTGCCAGCAGTTCGAGGTGGCAAGAGACCCAGTACTTC

D gene: TRBD2
clone size: many
J gene: TRBJ2-7
V gene: TRBV12-5
CDR3 protein: CASGLPLLSGTSVRRYEQYF
CDR3 DNA: TGTGCTAGTGGTTTGCCACTCCTGTCCGGGACTAGCGTCAGGCGTTACGAGCAGTACTTC

D gene: NA
clone size: many
J gene: TRBJ2-7
V gene: TRBV12-3/TRBV12-4
CDR3 protein: CASSYRESYEQYF
CDR3 DNA: TGTGCCAGCAGTTACAGAGAGTCCTACGAGCAGTACTTC

D gene: NA
clone size: many
J gene: TRBJ2-2
V gene: TRBV12-3/TRBV12-4
CDR3 protein: CASSLGFTGELFF
CDR3 DNA: TGTGCCAGCAGTTTGGGCTTCACCGGGGAGCTGTTTTTT

D gene: NA
clone size: NA
J gene: TRBJ2-7
V gene: TRBV4-1
CDR3 protein: CASSHGLKQYF
CDR3 DNA: TGCGCCAGCAGCCACGGACTAAAGCAGTACTTC

D gene: NA
clone size: medium-sized
J gene: TRBJ2-7
V gene: TRBV4-1
CDR3 protein: CASSPAETSGTYEQYF
CDR3 DNA: TGCGCCAGCAGCCCCGCCGAGACTAGTGGGACCTACGAGCAGTACTTC

D gene: NA
clone size: once
J gene: TRBJ2-3
V gene: TRBV7-2
CDR3 protein: CASSASTDTQYF
CDR3 DNA: TGTGCCAGCAGCGCATCCACAGATACGCAGTATTTT

D gene: TRBD1
clone size: many
J gene: TRBJ2-5
V gene: TRBV7-2
CDR3 protein: CASSLDRGRVETQYF
CDR3 DNA: TGTGCCAGCAGCTTGGACAGGGGGCGCGTAGAGACCCAGTACTTC

D gene: NA
clone size: many
J gene: TRBJ1-2
V gene: TRBV2
CDR3 protein: CASILRQPYGYTF
CDR3 DNA: TGTGCCAGCATTCTCCGACAGCCCTATGGCTACACCTTC

D gene: NA
clone size: many
J gene: TRBJ2-2
V gene: TRBV29-1
CDR3 protein: CSVRGVTGELFF
CDR3 DNA: TGCAGCGTGAGAGGTGTAACCGGGGAGCTGTTTTTT

D gene: TRBD1
clone size: many
J gene: TRBJ1-5
V gene: TRBV4-1
CDR3 protein: CASSQVGDRRNQPQHF
CDR3 DNA: TGCGCCAGCAGCCAAGTTGGGGACAGACGCAATCAGCCCCAGCATTTT

D gene: NA
clone size: many
J gene: TRBJ1-1
V gene: TRBV7-2
CDR3 protein: CASSLVRDTEAFF
CDR3 DNA: TGTGCCAGCAGCTTAGTCAGAGACACTGAAGCTTTCTTT

D gene: NA
clone size: many
J gene: TRBJ2-5
V gene: TRBV5-1
CDR3 protein: CASSLNGQETQYF
CDR3 DNA: TGCGCCAGCAGTTTGAACGGTCAGGAGACCCAGTACTTC

D gene: NA
clone size: NA
J gene: TRBJ1-1
V gene: TRBV29-1
CDR3 protein: CSVEWKAWGALNTEAFF
CDR3 DNA: TGCAGCGTTGAATGGAAGGCCTGGGGGGCTTTGAACACTGAAGCTTTCTTT

D gene: TRBD2
clone size: many
J gene: TRBJ2-7
V gene: TRBV12-3/TRBV12-4
CDR3 protein: CASSPGLAGTYF
CDR3 DNA: TGTGCCAGCAGCCCTGGACTAGCGGGCACGTACTTC

D gene: NA
clone size: many
J gene: TRBJ2-7
V gene: TRBV20-1
CDR3 protein: CSAHGGYDPYEQYF
CDR3 DNA: TGCAGTGCTCACGGGGGTTACGACCCCTACGAGCAGTACTTC

D gene: TRBD2
clone size: NA
J gene: TRBJ2-1
V gene: TRBV28
CDR3 protein: CASSTPPGGSEHNEQFF
CDR3 DNA: TGTGCCAGCAGTACCCCTCCGGGGGGGAGTGAGCACAATGAGCAGTTCTTC

D gene: NA
clone size: many
J gene: TRBJ2-5
V gene: TRBV7-9
CDR3 protein: CASRVTGQETQYF
CDR3 DNA: TGTGCCAGCAGGGTAACGGGACAAGAGACCCAGTACTTC

D gene: NA
clone size: many
J gene: TRBJ2-7
V gene: TRBV5-1
CDR3 protein: CASSLEDSTYEQYF
CDR3 DNA: TGCGCCAGCAGCTTGGAGGACAGCACCTACGAGCAGTACTTC

D gene: NA
clone size: many
J gene: TRBJ2-1
V gene: TRBV20-1
CDR3 protein: CSARGRYNEQFF
CDR3 DNA: TGCAGTGCTAGAGGTCGGTACAATGAGCAGTTCTTC

D gene: TRBD2
clone size: many
J gene: TRBJ2-1
V gene: TRBV4-1
CDR3 protein: CASSHHEGLAGGPEQFF
CDR3 DNA: TGCGCCAGCAGCCACCATGAGGGACTAGCGGGAGGACCTGAGCAGTTCTTC

D gene: TRBD1
clone size: many
J gene: TRBJ2-6
V gene: TRBV4-2
CDR3 protein: CASSQDQQGAGANVLTF
CDR3 DNA: TGTGCCAGCAGCCAAGACCAACAGGGGGCTGGGGCCAACGTCCTGACTTTC

D gene: NA
clone size: many
J gene: TRBJ1-2
V gene: TRBV20-1
CDR3 protein: CSATGAGGYTF
CDR3 DNA: TGCAGTGCTACCGGGGCGGGTGGCTACACCTTC

D gene: NA
clone size: few
J gene: TRBJ1-5
V gene: TRBV7-2
CDR3 protein: CASSLGRSGQPQHF
CDR3 DNA: TGTGCCAGCAGCTTAGGGAGATCGGGCCAGCCCCAGCATTTT

D gene: NA
clone size: medium-sized
J gene: TRBJ2-7
V gene: TRBV7-2
CDR3 protein: CASSFWGASREQYF
CDR3 DNA: TGTGCCAGCAGCTTCTGGGGAGCCTCCCGCGAGCAGTACTTC

D gene: TRBD2
clone size: many
J gene: TRBJ2-1
V gene: TRBV20-1
CDR3 protein: CSARAPLLADFYNEQFF
CDR3 DNA: TGCAGTGCTAGGGCCCCTTTACTAGCGGACTTTTACAATGAGCAGTTCTTC

D gene: TRBD1
clone size: many
J gene: TRBJ2-1
V gene: TRBV2
CDR3 protein: CASSEAGTGAYNEQFF
CDR3 DNA: TGTGCCAGCAGTGAAGCGGGGACAGGGGCCTACAATGAGCAGTTCTTC

D gene: NA
clone size: many
J gene: TRBJ2-5
V gene: TRBV7-6
CDR3 protein: CASSRGPDLETQYF
CDR3 DNA: TGTGCCAGCAGCCGGGGACCGGACTTGGAGACCCAGTACTTC

D gene: NA
clone size: many
J gene: TRBJ1-1
V gene: TRBV9
CDR3 protein: CASSSSGSNTEAFF
CDR3 DNA: TGTGCCAGCAGCTCGTCAGGGTCCAACACTGAAGCTTTCTTT

D gene: NA
clone size: many
J gene: TRBJ2-3
V gene: TRBV5-1
CDR3 protein: CASSAQDSRAQYF
CDR3 DNA: TGCGCCAGCAGCGCCCAGGACAGTAGAGCGCAGTATTTT

D gene: TRBD1
clone size: NA
J gene: TRBJ2-7
V gene: TRBV18
CDR3 protein: CASSLDRASYEQYF
CDR3 DNA: TGTGCCAGCTCCTTGGACAGGGCTTCCTACGAGCAGTACTTC

D gene: TRBD1
clone size: many
J gene: TRBJ2-7
V gene: TRBV5-1
CDR3 protein: CASSLVGTGNYEQYF
CDR3 DNA: TGCGCCAGCAGCTTGGTAGGGACAGGGAACTACGAGCAGTACTTC

D gene: NA
clone size: many
J gene: TRBJ1-1
V gene: TRBV12-3/TRBV12-4
CDR3 protein: CASYGTEAFF
CDR3 DNA: TGTGCCAGCTACGGCACTGAAGCTTTCTTT

D gene: TRBD2
clone size: many
J gene: TRBJ2-2
V gene: TRBV7-9
CDR3 protein: CASSLRPSGVIAGELFF
CDR3 DNA: TGTGCCAGCAGCCTACGACCTAGCGGGGTGATTGCCGGGGAGCTGTTTTTT

D gene: NA
clone size: NA
J gene: TRBJ2-5
V gene: TRBV29-1
CDR3 protein: CSGGDGETQYF
CDR3 DNA: TGCAGCGGTGGGGATGGAGAGACCCAGTACTTC

D gene: NA
clone size: many
J gene: TRBJ2-2
V gene: TRBV20-1
CDR3 protein: CSARTVTGELFF
CDR3 DNA: TGCAGTGCGAGAACGGTCACCGGGGAGCTGTTTTTT

D gene: TRBD1
clone size: many
J gene: TRBJ1-3
V gene: TRBV28
CDR3 protein: CASSRTGISGNTIYF
CDR3 DNA: TGTGCCAGCAGTCGGACAGGGATCTCTGGAAACACCATATATTTT

D gene: NA
clone size: many
J gene: TRBJ2-3
V gene: TRBV9
CDR3 protein: CASSVVETQLDTQYF
CDR3 DNA: TGTGCCAGCAGCGTCGTAGAGACGCAGCTAGATACGCAGTATTTT